The T cell receptor (beta chain) described here comes from a study of T-cell reconstitution after alpha-beta-depleted transplantation in children. Preparing the TCRbeta library involved the use of unique molecular identifiers. TCRdb reanalysed the PCR reads using MiXCR and keeps one entry per CDR3 protein. The sample records a few hundred thousand distinct CDR3 sequences, 25% to 30% being singletons. This clonotype occurred a few times. The germline V gene has CDR1 SGHRS and CDR2 YFSETQ. The CDR3 consists of 14 residues. The junction had 4 bases not matched to a gene; V was cut back by 2 bases and J by 7 bases.

The source of this sequence is a boy under two years old with Wiskott-Aldrich syndrome, due to receive a stem cell transplant. The chain joins TRBV5-1 to TRBJ2-1; 9 bases are a match to TRBD2. The sequences come from PBMCs, collected before TCRalphabeta/CD19-depleted stem cell transplant. The DNA of the CDR3 is TGCGCCAGCAGCTTCGGGACTAGCCATAATGAGCAGTTCTTC. Translated: CASSFGTSHNEQFF.